A single sample gave rise to the 7 T cell receptor beta chains below, sequenced in a study of T cell changes during pregnancy in multiple sclerosis. The table came from immunoSEQ multiplex PCR; TCRdb's copy has only in-frame clones and leaves some out. The sample holds 40,000 to 55,000 clones, 90% to 95% seen once. Here the sequenced sample was CD4+ T cells from peripheral blood mononuclear cells, taken before pregnancy. The receptor set was obtained from a female donor with multiple sclerosis, enrolled in a pregnancy study.

The count of this clone is one. The CDR3 protein is CAWTSGLTSGAYEQYF. The DNA for the CDR3 is TGTGCCTGGACGTCAGGGCTGACTAGCGGGGCTTACGAGCAGTACTTC. The V call is TRBV30, the J call TRBJ2-7; the match to TRBD2 covers 11 bases. V was pared by 4 bases and J by 4 bases, with 12 bases of the junction left unmatched. The CDR3 has 16 residues. CDR1 is GTSNPN and CDR2 is SVGIG in the germline V gene (reference sequence).

The chain joins TRBV29-1 to TRBJ2-7, with D perhaps TRBD1 (5 bases). This CDR3 comprises 12 residues. V lost 6 bases, J lost 3 bases, and 12 bases lay in between. In germline, CDR1 is SQVTM, CDR2 ANQGSEA. CDR3: CSVGATDYEQYF. The CDR3 bases are TGCAGCGTGGGCGCGACAGACTACGAGCAGTACTTC.

This chain uses TRBV25-1 with TRBJ1-2; 7 positions match TRBD1. This CDR3 has 12 amino acids. V was clipped by 3 bases and J by 12 bases; unmatched bases: 7. CDR1 is MGHDK and CDR2 is SYGVNS in the germline V gene. CDR3 bases: TGTGCCAGCAGTGACCCCGACAGGGCCCACACCTTC. Encoded protein: CASSDPDRAHTF.

This clone was recorded once. J is TRBJ2-1 and V is TRBV5-1; TRBD2 matches at 13 bases. The CDR3 loop spans 16 amino acids. CDR1 is SGHRS, CDR2 YFSETQ, per germline. The V gene end was trimmed by 5 bases and the J gene end by 2 bases; junction bases not matched to a gene: 4. The CDR3 is CASSLLAGGAYNEQFF. The CDR3 DNA reads as TGCGCCAGCAGTTTACTAGCGGGAGGGGCCTACAATGAGCAGTTCTTC.

The chain recombines TRBV6-1 with TRBJ2-7, with TRBD1 matching over 7 bases. The V gene end was trimmed by 8 bases and the J gene end by 5 bases; junction bases not matched to a gene: 12. Germline CDR1 is MNHNS and CDR2 is SASEGT. The CDR3 sequence is 14 residues long. The CDR3 DNA is TGTGCCAGCTCTCCTAGGACCACAGGGGACGAGCAGTACTTC. This translates into CASSPRTTGDEQYF.

This clone was seen only a few times. V gene TRBV5-1 combines with J gene TRBJ2-1; possibly TRBD1 for D (6 bases). V was pared by 1 base and J by 6 bases, with 8 bases between. The CDR3 is 13 residues long. Germline CDR1 reads SGHRS; CDR2 reads YFSETQ. Here the CDR3 reads CASSLPDSNEQFF. The CDR3, as DNA: TGCGCCAGCAGCTTGCCGGACAGCAATGAGCAGTTCTTC.

The rearrangement uses TRBV29-1 and TRBJ2-2, with D perhaps TRBD1 (5 bases). Trimming removed 3 bases at V and 4 bases at J, with 9 bases between. Germline V CDR1 and CDR2: SQVTM, ANQGSEA. CDR3 size: 13 residues. Written as DNA, the CDR3 is TGCAGCGTTGACAGGGAAACCACCGGGGAGCTGTTTTTT. This encodes CSVDRETTGELFF.